Sequencing of this T cell receptor beta chain was carried out in a study of T cell repertoires in cytomegalovirus infection. The CDR3 has 16 amino acids. From germline, CDR1 is LGHNA and CDR2 YSLEER. Deletions cut 4 bases from V and 2 bases from J, with 18 bases between. In TCRdb, the reads were re-called with MiXCR into one record per CDR3 protein. The table lists approximately 140,000 distinct CDR3 sequences, 20% to 30% of them singletons, with approximately 35% in the top ten. To note about this clonotype: Its antigen is undetermined.

Findings of the study overall: It was HLA-C-restricted CMV-specific TCR beta clonotypes that dominated the response ex vivo.

This receptor was taken from a human donor in good health (CMV status not recorded). Some clones in this sample may be carry-over from other donors' samples. The gene calls are TRBV4-3 and TRBJ2-7, with TRBD2 as a possible D gene (5 bases). The sample consisted of PBMCs, sequenced either directly or after in vitro stimulation (not recorded which). The chain's CDR3 is CASSRSPGNGAYEQYF. In DNA, the CDR3 is TGCGCCAGCAGCCGGTCGCCCGGCAACGGGGCCTACGAGCAGTACTTC.